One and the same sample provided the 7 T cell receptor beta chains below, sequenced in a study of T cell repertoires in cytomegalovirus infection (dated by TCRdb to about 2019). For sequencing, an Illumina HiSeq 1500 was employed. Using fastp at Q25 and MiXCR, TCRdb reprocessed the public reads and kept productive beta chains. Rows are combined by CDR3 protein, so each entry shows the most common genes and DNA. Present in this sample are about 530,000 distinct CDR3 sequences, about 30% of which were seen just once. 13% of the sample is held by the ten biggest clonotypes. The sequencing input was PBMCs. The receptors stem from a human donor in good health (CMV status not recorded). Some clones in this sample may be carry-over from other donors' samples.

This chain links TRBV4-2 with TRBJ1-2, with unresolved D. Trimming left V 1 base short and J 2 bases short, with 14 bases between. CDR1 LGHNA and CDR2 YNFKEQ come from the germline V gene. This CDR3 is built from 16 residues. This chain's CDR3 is CASSQGGTRYNYGYTF. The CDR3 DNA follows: TGTGCCAGCAGCCAAGGAGGAACCCGCTACAACTATGGCTACACCTTC.

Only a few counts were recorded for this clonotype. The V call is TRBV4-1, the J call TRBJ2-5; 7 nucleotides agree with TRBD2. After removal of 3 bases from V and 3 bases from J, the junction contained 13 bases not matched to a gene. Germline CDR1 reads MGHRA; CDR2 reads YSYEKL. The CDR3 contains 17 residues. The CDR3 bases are TGCGCCAGCAGCCAGCGAATCGCGGGAGTAGGTAAAGAGACCCAGTACTTC. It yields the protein CASSQRIAGVGKETQYF.

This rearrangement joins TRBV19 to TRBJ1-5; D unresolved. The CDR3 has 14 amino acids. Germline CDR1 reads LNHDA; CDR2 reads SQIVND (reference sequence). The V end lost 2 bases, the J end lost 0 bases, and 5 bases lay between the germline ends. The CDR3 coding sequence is TGTGCCAGTAGTATATCCCCTAGCAATCAGCCCCAGCATTTT. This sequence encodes CASSISPSNQPQHF.

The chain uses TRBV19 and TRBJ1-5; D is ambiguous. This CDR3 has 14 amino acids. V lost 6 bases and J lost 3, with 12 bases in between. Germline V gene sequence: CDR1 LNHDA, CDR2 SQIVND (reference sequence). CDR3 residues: CASSTGSPNQPQHF. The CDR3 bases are TGTGCCAGTAGCACCGGGAGCCCCAATCAGCCCCAGCATTTT.

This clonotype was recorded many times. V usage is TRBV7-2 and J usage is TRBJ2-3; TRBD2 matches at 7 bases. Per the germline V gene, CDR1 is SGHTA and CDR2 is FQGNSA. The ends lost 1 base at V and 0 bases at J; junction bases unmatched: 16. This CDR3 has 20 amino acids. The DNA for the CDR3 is TGTGCCAGCAGCTTAGAGGGGATTGGGGGGGATTCTACTAGCACAGATACGCAGTATTTT. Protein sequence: CASSLEGIGGDSTSTDTQYF.

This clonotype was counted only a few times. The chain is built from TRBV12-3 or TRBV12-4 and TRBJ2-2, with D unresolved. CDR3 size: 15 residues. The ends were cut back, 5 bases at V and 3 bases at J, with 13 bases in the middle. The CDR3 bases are TGTGCCAGCAGTCACCGAGCAGATTACACCGGGGAGCTGTTTTTT. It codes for CASSHRADYTGELFF.

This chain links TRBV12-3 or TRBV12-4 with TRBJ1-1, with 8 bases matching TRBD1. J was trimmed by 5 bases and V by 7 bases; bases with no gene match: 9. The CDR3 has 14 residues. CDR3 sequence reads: CASIYRTGSTEAFF. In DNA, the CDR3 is TGTGCCAGCATTTACCGGACAGGGTCGACTGAAGCTTTCTTT.